The 5 T cell receptor beta chains listed next were all sequenced from one sample in a study of shared clonotypes between healthy human individuals. Here immunoSEQ multiplex PCR was the method, and the copy in TCRdb shows in-frame clones only, minus some. The top ten hold under 2% of the sample, which has about 710,000 clones, roughly 72% seen once. The sequencing input was memory CD4+ T cells sorted from blood. The sample's subset: CD45RA-negative fraction. These receptors all stem from a woman in her 30s in good health.

The chain is built from TRBV19 and TRBJ1-5; no reliable D call. The CDR3 is 11 residues long. Germline loops: CDR1 LNHDA, CDR2 SQIVND (reference sequence). The ends were cut back, 5 bases at V and 8 bases at J, with 7 bases in the middle. The chain's CDR3 is CASSHGEPQHF. In nucleotides, the CDR3 is TGTGCCAGTAGTCATGGGGAGCCCCAGCATTTT.

This clone has at least ten counts. This sequence joins TRBV5-1 and TRBJ1-5; D is unclear. The germline V gene has CDR1 SGHRS and CDR2 YFSETQ. The V end lost 0 bases, the J end lost 3 bases, and 4 bases lay between the germline ends. The CDR3 is 13 amino acids. CDR3 loop: CASSLEDNQPQHF. CDR3 in DNA: TGCGCCAGCAGCTTGGAAGACAATCAGCCCCAGCATTTT.

The chain uses TRBV27 and TRBJ1-2, with 8 bases lining up with TRBD1. With 7 bases clipped from V and 5 bases from J, the junction kept 6 bases outside the gene matches. Germline CDR1 reads MNHEY; CDR2 reads SMNVEV (reference sequence). The CDR3 totals 13 residues. In nucleotides, the CDR3 is TGTGCCAGCAAACTTCGACAGGGGTATGGCTACACCTTC. It codes for CASKLRQGYGYTF.

The chain couples TRBV27 to TRBJ1-4; perhaps TRBD1 as D (5 bases). The germline gives CDR1 MNHEY, CDR2 SMNVEV (reference sequence). This CDR3 comprises 14 residues. Trimming cost V 6 bases and J 7 bases, with 15 bases left between them. The CDR3 DNA follows: TGTGCCAGCAGGGACACCAGCTCGGGTGAAAAACTGTTTTTT. Translation gives CASRDTSSGEKLFF.

The J gene is TRBJ2-3, the V gene TRBV25-1; either TRBD1 or TRBD2 may supply D (5 bases each). The CDR3 is 16 amino acids. With 4 bases removed from V and 6 bases from J, the gap between germline ends came to 20 bases. Germline V gene lookup returns CDR1 MGHDK and CDR2 SYGVNS. CDR3 loop: CASSAPGPINGDTQYF. CDR3 sequence (DNA): TGTGCCAGCAGTGCCCCGGGACCCATCAACGGGGATACGCAGTATTTT.